This TCR beta chain was found in a study of response to subunit inactivated influenza vaccine. The CDR3 contains 10 residues. Germline CDR1 MNHNY, CDR2 SVGAGI (reference sequence). This clonotype has more than one count but fewer than ten. Relative to the germline gene, one junction end is altered; a read error may explain this. TCRdb passed the RT-PCR reads through MiXCR, listing each CDR3 protein once. This sample has around 250,000 distinct CDR3 sequences, with approximately 12% found just once. The TCR was taken from a man aged 45-60 years who received an inactivated influenza vaccine. The V call is TRBV6-6, the J call TRBJ2-1; D unclear. This specimen was non-naive T cells sorted from PBMCs, taken around two weeks before vaccination. CDR3 region: CASSYSGRIF. In nucleotides, the CDR3 is TGTGCCAGCAGTTACTCGGGTAGGATCTTC.